These 23 T cell receptor beta chains came from one sample sequenced in a study of CD4+ T cells in melanoma. The repertoire was sequenced with immunoSEQ multiplex PCR; TCRdb's copy has only in-frame clones and lacks some. The data hold around 10,000 clones, with roughly 63% observed a single time. Input material: cells from a culture (not recorded whether cultured in vitro). The source of these receptors is a human donor with melanoma.

Here the CDR3 reads CSATRNTEAFF. CDR3 bases: TGCAGTGCTACGAGGAACACTGAAGCTTTCTTT. The chain links TRBV20-1 to TRBJ1-1; D gene ambiguous. CDR1 is DFQATT, CDR2 SNEGSKA, per germline (reference sequence). The CDR3 length is 11 residues. V was pared by 4 bases and J by 1 base, with 4 bases between.

This clone was seen a few times. Here the CDR3 reads CASASRDTSYGYTF. The CDR3 coding sequence is TGTGCTAGTGCCTCGCGAGACACCTCCTATGGCTACACCTTC. The chain joins TRBV12-5 to TRBJ1-2; no reliable D call. The CDR3 contains 14 residues. Trimming shortened V by 7 bases and J by 4 bases, and 16 bases separated the two germline ends. Germline loops: CDR1 LGHNT, CDR2 FRNRAP.

The chain uses TRBV28 and TRBJ2-1; D perhaps matches TRBD2 (7 bases). This CDR3 has 15 residues. In germline, CDR1 is MDHEN, CDR2 SYDVKM. Trimming removed 7 bases at V and 2 bases at J, with 15 bases between. The CDR3 bases are TGTGCCAGCACCCTTGGGGGGGCAACCTACAATGAGCAGTTCTTC. Encoded protein: CASTLGGATYNEQFF.

This clone has a handful of counts. This chain's CDR3 is CASSRQLNTEAFF. For the CDR3, the DNA is TGTGCCAGCTCACGACAGTTGAACACTGAAGCTTTCTTT. The chain uses TRBV18 and TRBJ1-1; a possible D gene is TRBD1 (5 bases). The CDR3 runs to 13 residues. Trimming took 4 bases from V and 0 from J, leaving 6 bases between them. CDR1 is KGHSH and CDR2 is LQKENI in the germline V gene.

This rearrangement joins TRBV4-1 to TRBJ2-3; 12 bases map to TRBD2. The CDR3 runs 17 residues. V lost 2 bases, J lost 2 bases, and 5 bases stayed unmatched. Per the germline V gene, CDR1 is MGHRA and CDR2 is YSYEKL. CDR3 amino acids: CASSQSGLAGTTDTQYF. The CDR3 bases are TGCGCCAGCAGCCAATCTGGACTAGCGGGGACCACAGATACGCAGTATTTT.

The chain has TRBV7-2 and TRBJ1-1, with 12 bases that match TRBD1. The V gene's germline CDR1 is SGHTA and CDR2 FQGNSA. CDR3 length equals 17 residues. V lost 5 bases and J lost 1; bases outside the gene matches: 8. CDR3 nucleotide sequence: TGTGCCAGCAGCGGGGGGGACAGGGGGCTAACGAACACTGAAGCTTTCTTT. Translating it yields CASSGGDRGLTNTEAFF.

This clone is medium-sized within its sample. The chain carries TRBV10-2 and TRBJ1-2, with TRBD1 matching 7 bases. V was clipped by 4 bases and J by 8 bases; unmatched bases: 7. CDR3 size: 13 residues. In germline, CDR1 is WSHSY, CDR2 SAAADI. The CDR3 DNA follows: TGCGCCAGCAGTGTAGACAGGGCGGAGGGCTACACCTTC. Amino acid sequence: CASSVDRAEGYTF.

This clone was counted only a few times. V gene TRBV30 combines with J gene TRBJ1-1; TRBD1 aligns across 8 bases. CDR3 size: 15 residues. V trimming: 3 bases; J trimming: 1 base; junction bases outside the gene matches: 7. Germline loops: CDR1 GTSNPN, CDR2 SVGIG (reference sequence). For the CDR3, the DNA is TGTGCCTGGAGCGAAACCGGGACAGGGAACACTGAAGCTTTCTTT. Translation gives CAWSETGTGNTEAFF.

This clone appeared once. The CDR3 nucleotides are TGTGCCAGCAGCTTAACCCCCGGGGACGAGCAGTACTTC. Protein product: CASSLTPGDEQYF. V usage is TRBV7-3 and J usage is TRBJ2-7; a weak D match, TRBD2 (5 bases). CDR3 size: 13 residues. CDR1 and CDR2 from the germline V gene are SGHTA and FQGTGA. Trimming stripped 0 bases from V and 5 bases from J, with 8 bases between.

The chain is built from TRBV5-1 and TRBJ2-3, with D unclear. The CDR3 has 12 residues. V lost 0 bases and J 3 bases, leaving 2 bases between the germline ends. Per germline, CDR1 SGHRS and CDR2 YFSETQ. The CDR3 coding sequence is TGCGCCAGCAGCTTGGAAACAGATACGCAGTATTTT. Its protein is CASSLETDTQYF.

This chain joins TRBV19 and TRBJ2-7, with 8 bases identical to TRBD2. Trimming removed 5 bases from V and 4 bases from J; junction bases left unmatched: 16. This CDR3 comprises 17 residues. Looked up from germline, CDR1 is LNHDA and CDR2 is SQIVND (reference sequence). The CDR3 nucleotides are TGTGCCAGTAGTTGGGCCAGCGGGGGCTTCGGGGGTTACGAGCAGTACTTC. This codes for CASSWASGGFGGYEQYF.

On this clone: Mismatch with germline at one junction end may stem from a read error. This chain uses TRBV7-7 with TRBJ2-5; perhaps TRBD2 as D (6 bases). The CDR3 runs to 14 residues. Germline CDR1 SSHAT, CDR2 FNYEAQ (reference sequence). CDR3: CASSLGDLQETQYF. The CDR3 region has the DNA TGTGCTAGCAGCTTAGGGGACTTACAAGAGACCCAGTACTTC.

The V and J genes are TRBV10-3 and TRBJ2-5; no firm D call. Germline CDR1 reads ENHRY; CDR2 reads SYGVKD. Trimming cost V 4 bases and J 0 bases, with 3 bases left between them. The CDR3 totals 12 residues. The CDR3 protein is CAISGHQETQYF. CDR3 DNA: TGTGCCATCAGTGGGCACCAAGAGACCCAGTACTTC.

V usage is TRBV5-8 and J usage is TRBJ1-4; 9 bases match TRBD1. The V and J ends lost 4 bases and 7 bases, in that order; junction bases with no gene match: 5. Germline CDR1 reads SGHTS; CDR2 reads YDEGEE. This CDR3 spans 14 amino acids. DNA of the CDR3: TGTGCCAGCAGCATACAGGGGGCGAGTGAAAAACTGTTTTTT. Its translation: CASSIQGASEKLFF.

This clone has a single count. The germline gene is not matched at one end of the junction; a read error may be the cause. This rearrangement joins TRBV5-1 to TRBJ2-7; D may be TRBD2 (7 bases). The CDR3 has 15 residues. Per germline, CDR1 SGHRS and CDR2 YFSETQ. CDR3 sequence (DNA): TGCGCCAGCAGCTTGCGCGGGGGCCCTTCCTACGAGCGGTACTTC. Translation: CASSLRGGPSYERYF. The complete variable domain, with remaining parts taken from reference TRBV5-1 and TRBJ2-7, reads KAGVTQTPRYLIKTRGQQVTLSCSPISGHRSVSWYQQTPGQGLQFLFEYFSETQRNKGNFPGRFSGRQFSNSRSEMNVSTLELGDSALYLCASSLRGGPSYERYFGPGTRLTVT.

The gene calls are TRBV7-9 and TRBJ2-2; 9 bases are shared with TRBD1. The CDR3 totals 16 residues. The ends lost 5 bases at V and 3 bases at J; junction bases unmatched: 7. CDR1 and CDR2 from the germline V gene are SEHNR and FQNEAQ (reference sequence). CDR3 coding DNA: TGTGCCAGCAGCACCGGGACAGGGTTTTACACCGGGGAGCTGTTTTTT. Translated, it gives CASSTGTGFYTGELFF.

V is TRBV10-3 and J is TRBJ1-1; D ambiguous. CDR1 is ENHRY, CDR2 SYGVKD, per germline. The CDR3 sequence is 13 residues long. The V end was cut by 2 bases, the J end by 8 bases, with 12 bases between. In DNA form, the CDR3 reads TGTGCCATCAGTGAGACGGGGTGGGGAGAAGCTTTCTTT. It codes for CAISETGWGEAFF.

The chain links TRBV11-2 to TRBJ2-7; TRBD2 agrees at 8 bases. The V segment lost 5 bases and the J segment 2 bases; nucleotides outside the gene matches: 8. The CDR3 sequence is 15 residues long. CDR1 and CDR2 (germline): SGHAT, FQNNGV. For the CDR3, the DNA is TGTGCCAGCAGCCTTGCCGGGGGGGTGCCCTACGAGCAGTACTTC. Its translation: CASSLAGGVPYEQYF.

The CDR3 nucleotides read TGTGCCAGCAGCTTTTACTTAGCGGGGGAAGAGACCCAGTACTTC. Translation: CASSFYLAGEETQYF. The chain couples TRBV7-9 to TRBJ2-5, with 9 bases matching TRBD2. With 3 bases clipped from V and 3 bases from J, the junction kept 5 bases outside the gene matches. CDR1 and CDR2 (germline): SEHNR, FQNEAQ (reference sequence). This CDR3 has 15 amino acids.

This clone was seen a few times. The chain is built from TRBV5-1 and TRBJ1-1; 8 nucleotides match TRBD1. Per the germline V gene, CDR1 is SGHRS and CDR2 is YFSETQ. J lost 3 bases, V lost 4 bases, and 5 bases had no gene match. This CDR3 has 14 residues. CDR3 DNA: TGCGCCAGCAGCATACAGGGGGGGGACACTGAAGCTTTCTTT. Translated: CASSIQGGDTEAFF.

The chain couples TRBV10-3 to TRBJ2-1; TRBD1 aligns across 9 bases. This CDR3 region has 13 residues. Germline CDR1 reads ENHRY; CDR2 reads SYGVKD. V trimming: 8 bases; J trimming: 7 bases; junction bases outside the gene matches: 6. The CDR3 nucleotides are TGTGCCATCCTGGACAGGGGTAGAAATGAGCAGTTCTTC. Translated, it gives CAILDRGRNEQFF.

There are a few counts of this clone. CDR3 nucleotide sequence: TGTGCCAGCAGCCCCGGGCCGATTCGCAATCAGCCCCAGCATTTT. It codes for CASSPGPIRNQPQHF. The chain combines TRBV6-5 with TRBJ1-5, with no clear D. Germline assignment: CDR1 MNHEY and CDR2 SVGAGI. The CDR3 runs to 15 residues. Trimming removed 6 bases from V and 2 bases from J, with 14 bases in between.

The chain combines TRBV5-4 with TRBJ1-1, with TRBD1 matching over 7 bases. CDR1 and CDR2 from the germline V gene are SGHNT and YYREEE (reference sequence). The CDR3 loop spans 13 amino acids. J was trimmed by 6 bases and V by 5 bases; bases with no gene match: 7. CDR3 region: CASRSPGQPEAFF. In DNA, the CDR3 is TGTGCCAGCAGATCCCCGGGACAGCCTGAAGCTTTCTTT.